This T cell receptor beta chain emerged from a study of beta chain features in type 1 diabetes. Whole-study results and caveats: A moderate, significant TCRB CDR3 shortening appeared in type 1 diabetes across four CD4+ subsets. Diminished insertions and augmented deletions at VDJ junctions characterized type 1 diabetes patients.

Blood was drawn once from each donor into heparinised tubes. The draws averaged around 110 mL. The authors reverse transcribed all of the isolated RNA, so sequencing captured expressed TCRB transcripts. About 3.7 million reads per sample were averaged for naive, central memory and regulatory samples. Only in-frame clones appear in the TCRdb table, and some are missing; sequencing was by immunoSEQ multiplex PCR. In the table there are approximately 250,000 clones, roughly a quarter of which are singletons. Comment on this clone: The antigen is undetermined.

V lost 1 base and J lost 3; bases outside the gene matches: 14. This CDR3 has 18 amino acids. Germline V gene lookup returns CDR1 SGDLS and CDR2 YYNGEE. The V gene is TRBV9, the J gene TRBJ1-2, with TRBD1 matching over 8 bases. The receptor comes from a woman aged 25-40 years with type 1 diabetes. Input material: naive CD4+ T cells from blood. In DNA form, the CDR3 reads TGTGCCAGCAGCGTAAGGCCCGTCGCAGGGGGCGAGGACTATGGCTACACCTTC. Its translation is CASSVRPVAGGEDYGYTF.